These 30 T cell receptor beta chains came from one sample sequenced in a study of cytomegalovirus exposure and HLA in healthy donors. Repertoires were generated with immunoSEQ multiplex PCR, while TCRdb's copy carries only in-frame clones and drops some. The table has some 170,000 clones, about 89% seen once; the top ten hold approximately 2.5%. Specimen: PBMCs. These receptors originate from a man younger than 35 in good health and CMV-seropositive.

This clone showed up just a few times. The V and J genes are TRBV7-9 and TRBJ2-7; 9 nucleotides agree with TRBD1. Germline V CDR1 and CDR2: SEHNR, FQNEAQ (reference sequence). V gave up 5 bases and J gave up 2 bases; unmatched junction bases: 7. The CDR3 runs to 15 residues. The CDR3 region is CASSGPGQGPYEQYF. The CDR3 nucleotides are TGTGCCAGCAGCGGACCCGGACAGGGGCCCTACGAGCAGTACTTC.

V usage is TRBV7-6 and J usage is TRBJ1-2; D unclear. Germline CDR1 and CDR2: SGHVS and FNYEAQ. CDR3 length: 16 amino acids. Deletions cut 6 bases from V and 6 bases from J, with 23 bases between. The DNA for the CDR3 is TGTGCCAGCAGTGACACCCCCTTCACCACTAGTGATGGCTACACCTTC. Translated: CASSDTPFTTSDGYTF. The complete variable domain, with remaining parts taken from reference TRBV7-6 and TRBJ1-2, reads GAGVSQSPRYKVTKRGQDVALRCDPISGHVSLYWYRQALGQGPEFLTYFNYEAQQDKSGLPNDRFSAERPEGSISTLTIQRTEQRDSAMYRCASSDTPFTTSDGYTFGSGTRLTVV.

V gene TRBV2 combines with J gene TRBJ2-3, with a possible D match to TRBD2 (6 bases). Germline V gene data show CDR1 as SNHLY and CDR2 as FYNNEI. CDR3 length: 14 amino acids. Trimming took 0 bases from V and 6 from J, leaving 10 bases between them. CDR3: CASSEAGSGDTQYF. Here the CDR3 DNA reads TGTGCCAGCAGTGAAGCAGGGAGCGGGGATACGCAGTATTTT. Combining the CDR3 with reference TRBV2 and TRBJ2-3 gives the whole variable domain EPEVTQTPSHQVTQMGQEVILRCVPISNHLYFYWYRQILGQKVEFLVSFYNNEISEKSEIFDDQFSVERPDGSNFTLKIRSTKLEDSAMYFCASSEAGSGDTQYFGPGTRLTVL.

J is TRBJ2-7 and V is TRBV28, with 7 bases fitting TRBD2. Germline lookup yields CDR1 MDHEN and CDR2 SYDVKM. Trimming took 6 bases from V and 0 from J; bases not matched to a gene: 8. The CDR3 has 15 amino acids. The CDR3 here is CASSPWGGSSYEQYF. For the CDR3, the DNA is TGTGCCAGCAGCCCCTGGGGGGGGAGCTCCTACGAGCAGTACTTC.

The chain joins TRBV30 to TRBJ2-3, with 7 bases fitting TRBD1. Germline V CDR1 and CDR2: GTSNPN, SVGIG (reference sequence). Trimming took 0 bases from V and 1 from J; bases not matched to a gene: 4. This CDR3 contains 15 residues. The CDR3, as DNA: TGTGCCTGGAGTGTAACAGGGGCCGGCACAGATACGCAGTATTTT. Translating it yields CAWSVTGAGTDTQYF.

This chain uses TRBV6-1 with TRBJ1-3; D is unclear. Trimming shortened V by 3 bases and J by 0 bases, and 21 bases separated the two germline ends. The CDR3 is 19 amino acids. Germline assignment: CDR1 MNHNS and CDR2 SASEGT. The CDR3 protein is CASSETLTTYSSSGNTIYF. The CDR3 nucleotides read TGTGCCAGCAGTGAGACCCTAACGACTTATTCGTCCTCTGGAAACACCATATATTTT.

As to this clone: This CDR3 fails to terminate in the conserved phenylalanine or tryptophan, so it likely reflects a read error. Because the CDR3's place on the DNA is in doubt, the DNA is left out and the CDR3 is given as listed by TCRdb. This chain connects TRBV20-1 to TRBJ2-4; the D call in the table, TRBD2, was not verified against the DNA. Inclusive of both ends, the CDR3 amounts to 11 amino acids. Germline CDR1 DFQATT, CDR2 SNEGSKA (reference sequence). CDR3 region: CSASIGGKPAL.

Comment on this clone: Other DNA variants within this sample encode the same CDR3. The chain combines TRBV4-2 with TRBJ2-7; D uncertain. The CDR3 length is 12 residues. V lost 3 bases to trimming and J lost 4 bases, with 7 bases between them. The germline CDR1 and CDR2 sequences are LGHNA and YNFKEQ. CDR3 amino acids: CASSQATYEQYF. CDR3 DNA sequence: TGTGCCAGCAGCCAGGCGACTTACGAGCAGTACTTC.

The genes are TRBV29-1 and TRBJ2-1; TRBD2 aligns across 14 bases. V shed 5 bases and J 2 bases; nucleotides not matched to a gene: 5. CDR3 length: 16 residues. The germline gives CDR1 SQVTM, CDR2 ANQGSEA. The CDR3 nucleotides are TGCAGCGTTAGGGGGACTAGCGGGAGAACCTACAATGAGCAGTTCTTC. Its protein product is CSVRGTSGRTYNEQFF.

This clone was counted ten times or more. V usage is TRBV7-2 and J usage is TRBJ2-7; D possibly corresponds to TRBD1 (5 bases). Germline assignment: CDR1 SGHTA and CDR2 FQGNSA. The ends were cut back, 7 bases at V and 0 bases at J, with 13 bases in the middle. CDR3 length: 14 amino acids. In nucleotides, the CDR3 is TGTGCCAGCACCTCGAACAGGAACTCCTACGAGCAGTACTTC. This translates into CASTSNRNSYEQYF. Supplemented by reference TRBV7-2 and TRBJ2-7, the full variable domain reads GAGVSQSPSNKVTEKGKDVELRCDPISGHTALYWYRQSLGQGLEFLIYFQGNSAPDKSGLPSDRFSAERTGGSVSTLTIQRTQQEDSAVYLCASTSNRNSYEQYFGPGTRLTVT.

CDR3 region: CASSLEQTYEQYF. CDR3 sequence (DNA): TGTGCCAGCAGCTTGGAACAGACCTACGAGCAGTACTTC. The gene calls are TRBV5-5 and TRBJ2-7; D call uncertain. Trimming took off 0 bases at V and 2 bases at J, with 6 bases between the two ends. The CDR3 contains 13 residues. Germline loops: CDR1 SGHKS, CDR2 YYEKEE (reference sequence). Combining the CDR3 with reference TRBV5-5 and TRBJ2-7 gives the whole variable domain DAGVTQSPTHLIKTRGQQVTLRCSPISGHKSVSWYQQVLGQGPQFIFQYYEKEERGRGNFPDRFSARQFPNYSSELNVNALLLGDSALYLCASSLEQTYEQYFGPGTRLTVT.

The gene calls are TRBV10-1 and TRBJ1-2; 10 nucleotides match TRBD1. Per germline, CDR1 WNHNN and CDR2 SYGVQD (reference sequence). CDR3 size: 14 residues. V lost 2 bases to trimming and J lost 8 bases; unmatched junction nucleotides: 5. CDR3: CASSEPGTGEGYTF. DNA for the CDR3: TGCGCCAGCAGTGAGCCTGGGACAGGGGAAGGCTACACCTTC.

The rearrangement joins TRBV9 to TRBJ2-2, with a tentative D call TRBD2 (7 bases). In germline, CDR1 is SGDLS, CDR2 YYNGEE. The CDR3 has 20 amino acids. Trimming removed 3 bases from V and 8 bases from J, with 32 bases in between. The CDR3 DNA follows: TGTGCCAGCAGCGCCACCCGGGGGGCCCAGAACCGACCGAATGGAGGGGAGCTGTTTTTT. This encodes CASSATRGAQNRPNGGELFF.

This chain joins TRBV11-3 and TRBJ2-1, with TRBD2 identical over 14 bases. The junction had 24 bases not matched to a gene; V was cut back by 8 bases and J by 12 bases. The length of the CDR3 is 19 residues. CDR1 and CDR2 from the germline V gene are SGHNT and YENEEA. The CDR3 is CASPRPTSGRGFGSVGQFF. The DNA of the CDR3 is TGTGCCAGCCCCAGACCGACTAGCGGGAGGGGTTTCGGCTCCGTCGGGCAGTTCTTC.

This sequence joins TRBV27 and TRBJ2-1, with D possibly matching TRBD1 (6 bases). Germline CDR1 and CDR2: MNHEY and SMNVEV (reference sequence). V lost 2 bases to trimming and J lost 9 bases, with 11 bases between them. CDR3 size: 13 residues. CDR3 region: CASSLTGLGEQFF. DNA of the CDR3: TGTGCCAGCAGTTTAACAGGGTTGGGTGAGCAGTTCTTC.

The V call is TRBV5-4, the J call TRBJ1-2; 10 bases are a match to TRBD1. The J segment lost 8 bases and the V segment lost 4 bases, leaving 5 bases of the junction unmatched. The germline gives CDR1 SGHNT, CDR2 YYREEE (reference sequence). CDR3 length: 13 residues. The CDR3 loop reads CASSPDRGRGYTF. The CDR3 region has the DNA TGTGCCAGCAGCCCCGACAGGGGGCGCGGCTACACCTTC.

This chain uses TRBV27 with TRBJ2-7; 10 bases match TRBD1. Germline-derived CDR1 and CDR2 are MNHEY and SMNVEV (reference sequence). CDR3 length equals 14 residues. The J segment lost 3 bases and the V segment lost 10 bases, leaving 9 bases of the junction unmatched. The CDR3 nucleotides read TGTGCCATTCGGACAGGGGGAGTCAACTACGAGCAGTACTTC. Encoded protein: CAIRTGGVNYEQYF.

In DNA form, the CDR3 reads TGTGCCAGCAGAATAGGGGGCCTGGATGAGCAGTTCTTC. Its translation is CASRIGGLDEQFF. The V gene is TRBV6-1, the J gene TRBJ2-1; 7 bases match TRBD1. Germline CDR1 is MNHNS and CDR2 is SASEGT. J lost 8 bases, V lost 6 bases, and 7 bases had no gene match. The CDR3 runs to 13 residues.

The V gene is TRBV19, the J gene TRBJ2-1; TRBD2 agrees at 11 bases. Trimming took 5 bases from V and 4 from J; bases not matched to a gene: 1. Germline CDR1 and CDR2: LNHDA and SQIVND (reference sequence). The CDR3 is 14 amino acids. The CDR3 DNA is TGTGCCAGTAGTCTAGCGGGGGGTTACAATGAGCAGTTCTTC. It translates to CASSLAGGYNEQFF.

This CDR3 is CASSPTTSIGAHEQFF. The DNA of the CDR3 is TGCGCCAGCAGCCCAACGACCTCTATAGGGGCCCATGAGCAGTTCTTC. The gene calls are TRBV5-1 and TRBJ2-1; the D gene is possibly TRBD1 (5 bases). Germline values: CDR1 SGHRS, CDR2 YFSETQ. V lost 4 bases, J lost 8 bases, and 22 bases lay in between. The length of the CDR3 is 16 residues.

The V gene is TRBV4-1, the J gene TRBJ1-4, with D perhaps matching TRBD1 (5 bases). The V end was cut by 1 base, the J end by 8 bases, with 20 bases between. The length of the CDR3 is 17 residues. Germline-derived CDR1 and CDR2 are MGHRA and YSYEKL. The CDR3 loop reads CASSQGAFRELREKLFF. As DNA, the CDR3 is TGCGCCAGCAGCCAAGGGGCCTTCAGGGAACTCAGAGAAAAACTGTTTTTT.

The rearrangement uses TRBV28 and TRBJ2-5, with 8 bases matching TRBD1. V shed 5 bases and J 4 bases; nucleotides not matched to a gene: 6. The CDR3 totals 14 residues. Germline V CDR1 and CDR2: MDHEN, SYDVKM. The CDR3 loop reads CASSPWTGTETQYF. The CDR3 DNA reads TGTGCCAGCAGTCCGTGGACAGGGACAGAGACCCAGTACTTC.

The chain combines TRBV27 with TRBJ2-3; the D gene is possibly TRBD1 (6 bases). Germline CDR1 MNHEY, CDR2 SMNVEV (reference sequence). The CDR3 spans 15 residues. Trimming removed 6 bases at V and 0 bases at J, with 13 bases between. The CDR3 is CASSSTGRSTDTQYF. The CDR3 nucleotides read TGTGCCAGCAGCTCAACAGGGCGGAGCACAGATACGCAGTATTTT.

The J gene is TRBJ1-5, the V gene TRBV7-9, with TRBD1 matching 9 bases. This CDR3 comprises 14 residues. Germline V lookup: CDR1 SEHNR, CDR2 FQNEAQ (reference sequence). Trimming at V came to 5 bases and at J to 4 bases, leaving 3 bases not matched to a gene. The CDR3 coding sequence is TGTGCCAGCAGCCGACAGGGGGTAAATCAGCCCCAGCATTTT. Translated: CASSRQGVNQPQHF. Looking up the rest from reference TRBV7-9 and TRBJ1-5 gives the full variable domain: DTGVSQNPRHKITKRGQNVTFRCDPISEHNRLYWYRQTLGQGPEFLTYFQNEAQLEKSRLLSDRFSAERPKGSFSTLEIQRTEQGDSAMYLCASSRQGVNQPQHFGDGTRLSIL.

The rearrangement links TRBV30 to TRBJ1-3; the match to TRBD1 covers 7 bases. Trimming took 4 bases from V and 8 from J; bases not matched to a gene: 5. The germline gives CDR1 GTSNPN, CDR2 SVGIG (reference sequence). This CDR3 region has 12 residues. The CDR3 DNA sequence: TGTGCCTGGACCCCCCAGGGGGACACCATATATTTT. Its translation is CAWTPQGDTIYF.

This chain links TRBV28 with TRBJ2-1; 11 bases match TRBD2. V shed 3 bases, J shed 3 bases, and the junction held 4 bases outside the gene matches. The length of the CDR3 is 16 residues. In germline, CDR1 is MDHEN, CDR2 SYDVKM. The CDR3 DNA follows: TGTGCCAGCAGTTTCTTCGGGACTAGCGGCTACAATGAGCAGTTCTTC. Encoded protein: CASSFFGTSGYNEQFF.

This clone was recorded only once. The rearrangement uses TRBV4-2 and TRBJ2-3, with TRBD2 matching over 8 bases. Trimming took 6 bases from V and 4 from J; bases not matched to a gene: 9. The CDR3 runs to 15 residues. CDR1 is LGHNA and CDR2 is YNFKEQ in the germline V gene. CDR3 sequence reads: CASSPKAGEADTQYF. CDR3 bases: TGTGCCAGCAGTCCAAAAGCGGGAGAGGCAGATACGCAGTATTTT.

This clone was counted a few times. This chain uses TRBV13 with TRBJ1-2; D is unresolved. Germline-derived CDR1 and CDR2 are PRHDT and FYEKMQ (reference sequence). This CDR3 has 13 residues. Trimming shortened V by 3 bases and J by 7 bases, and 12 bases separated the two germline ends. This CDR3 reads CASSFPIARGYTF. The CDR3 nucleotides read TGTGCCAGCAGCTTCCCGATCGCGCGTGGCTACACCTTC.

The rearrangement links TRBV2 to TRBJ1-4, with D possibly matching TRBD1 (5 bases). The V end lost 4 bases, the J end lost 3 bases, and 15 bases lay between the germline ends. Germline V lookup: CDR1 SNHLY, CDR2 FYNNEI. This CDR3 comprises 16 residues. CDR3 amino acids: CASSATSDTSNEKLFF. The CDR3 DNA is TGTGCCAGCAGTGCTACCTCGGACACCTCTAATGAAAAACTGTTTTTT.

The V gene is TRBV15, the J gene TRBJ2-7, with a possible D match to TRBD1 (7 bases). Germline CDR1 is LNHNV and CDR2 is YYDKDF (reference sequence). This CDR3 is 19 amino acids long. V was shortened by 1 base and J by 2 bases, with 24 bases between the two germline ends. CDR3 sequence: CATSRAGGWVGRGPYEQYF. The CDR3, as DNA: TGTGCCACCAGCAGAGCAGGGGGTTGGGTTGGGCGGGGACCCTACGAGCAGTACTTC.